This entry lists 29 T cell receptor beta chains sequenced from one sample in a study of control samples from healthy donors and cancer patients. Only in-frame clones appear in the TCRdb table, and some are missing; sequencing was by immunoSEQ multiplex PCR. Counted here are over 200,000 clones, over 75% occurring once; the ten biggest clones make up about 14%. Sequencing was carried out using PBMCs. The receptors here all came from an older woman with lung cancer.

The chain recombines TRBV27 with TRBJ1-1, with D unresolved. Trimming stripped 3 bases from V and 10 bases from J, with 15 bases between. The CDR3 has 13 residues. CDR1 MNHEY and CDR2 SMNVEV come from the germline V gene (reference sequence). Here the CDR3 reads CASSFPNVGGAFF. Written as DNA, the CDR3 is TGTGCCAGCAGTTTCCCGAACGTTGGAGGAGCTTTCTTT.

This clone was detected once. The V and J genes are TRBV2 and TRBJ1-1; D possibly corresponds to TRBD1 (5 bases). The CDR3 is made up of 15 amino acids. The V gene lost 0 bases and the J gene lost 6 bases, with 14 bases spanning the gap. Germline V gives CDR1 SNHLY, CDR2 FYNNEI. The DNA of the CDR3 is TGTGCCAGCAGTGAAGCGGGAGGGACCGGTCCTGAAGCTTTCTTT. It translates to CASSEAGGTGPEAFF.

This clone appeared a single time. J is TRBJ1-6 and V is TRBV27, with D unresolved. Trimming removed 0 bases at V and 4 bases at J, with 10 bases between. The CDR3 sequence is 16 residues long. The germline V gene encodes CDR1 MNHEY and CDR2 SMNVEV (reference sequence). The CDR3 loop is CASSLSAGSYNSPLHF. The CDR3 region has the DNA TGTGCCAGCAGTTTATCGGCCGGCAGTTATAATTCACCCCTCCACTTT.

The chain combines TRBV15 with TRBJ1-1, with TRBD1 matching 7 bases. V lost 0 bases and J lost 5; bases outside the gene matches: 12. CDR1 is LNHNV, CDR2 YYDKDF, per germline (reference sequence). This CDR3 is built from 17 residues. The CDR3 loop reads CATSRDPPGGWRTEAFF. CDR3 DNA sequence: TGTGCCACCAGCAGAGATCCCCCAGGGGGATGGAGAACTGAAGCTTTCTTT.

The chain links TRBV12-3 or TRBV12-4 to TRBJ1-2, with 7 bases that match TRBD1. CDR3 length: 11 residues. The ends lost 7 bases at V and 6 bases at J; junction bases unmatched: 2. As DNA, the CDR3 is TGTGCCAGCAAGGGGGCCCATGGCTACACCTTC. Encoded protein: CASKGAHGYTF.

The chain recombines TRBV5-4 with TRBJ2-7; D ambiguous. The CDR3 covers 15 residues. Germline V gives CDR1 SGHNT, CDR2 YYREEE (reference sequence). The V end lost 0 bases, the J end lost 0 bases, and 10 bases lay between the germline ends. CDR3: CASSLGSISSYEQYF. CDR3 DNA sequence: TGTGCCAGCAGCTTGGGAAGTATCAGCTCCTACGAGCAGTACTTC.

This sequence joins TRBV5-4 and TRBJ2-1; tentative D call: TRBD1 (6 bases). The CDR3 totals 15 residues. The V gene lost 4 bases and the J gene lost 0 bases, with 11 bases spanning the gap. Per the germline V gene, CDR1 is SGHNT and CDR2 is YYREEE (reference sequence). The CDR3 DNA sequence: TGTGCCAGCAGCAGAATGACAGGCTCCTACAATGAGCAGTTCTTC. Translated, it gives CASSRMTGSYNEQFF.

The V gene is TRBV27, the J gene TRBJ2-1; TRBD2 matches at 8 bases. The germline gives CDR1 MNHEY, CDR2 SMNVEV (reference sequence). The trim removed 5 bases at V and 7 bases at J, leaving 13 bases unmatched. The CDR3 is 16 amino acids. The DNA of the CDR3 is TGTGCCAGCAGTCGGGCCACTAGCGGACCTCCTAATGAGCAGTTCTTC. Translation: CASSRATSGPPNEQFF.

The V call is TRBV18, the J call TRBJ2-3, with 7 bases identical to TRBD1. The CDR3 totals 15 residues. Germline V gene sequence: CDR1 KGHSH, CDR2 LQKENI. With 4 bases clipped from V and 0 bases from J, the junction kept 4 bases outside the gene matches. Written as DNA, the CDR3 is TGTGCCAGCTCACGACAGGGTTCTAGCACAGATACGCAGTATTTT. It yields the protein CASSRQGSSTDTQYF.

The chain combines TRBV30 with TRBJ2-1; D is uncertain. The CDR3 is 11 residues long. V lost 0 bases to trimming and J lost 10 bases, with 7 bases between them. The germline CDR1 and CDR2 sequences are GTSNPN and SVGIG (reference sequence). Written as DNA, the CDR3 is TGTGCCTGGAGTGTTGCGGTCGAGCAGTTCTTC. Amino acids: CAWSVAVEQFF.

This rearrangement joins TRBV2 to TRBJ1-1; no firm D call. Trimming took 5 bases from V and 1 from J, leaving 11 bases between them. Germline CDR1 and CDR2: SNHLY and FYNNEI. The CDR3 covers 14 residues. CDR3 residues: CASSPRYGNTEAFF. CDR3 bases: TGTGCCAGCAGTCCCCGGTACGGGAACACTGAAGCTTTCTTT.

The chain links TRBV6-1 to TRBJ2-7; D possibly matches TRBD1 or TRBD2 (5 bases each). CDR3 length equals 14 residues. V was shortened by 1 base and J by 3 bases, with 10 bases between the two germline ends. CDR1 is MNHNS and CDR2 is SASEGT in the germline V gene. The CDR3 DNA reads as TGTGCCAGCAGTGAAGGGGGGTTCGACTACGAGCAGTACTTC. This codes for CASSEGGFDYEQYF.

This clone has just a few counts. V usage is TRBV7-2 and J usage is TRBJ1-5; 9 bases agree with TRBD1. Germline lookup yields CDR1 SGHTA and CDR2 FQGNSA. There are 16 residues in the CDR3. V shed 5 bases and J 7 bases; nucleotides not matched to a gene: 12. In DNA form, the CDR3 reads TGTGCCAGCAGCGTATCCGGGACAGGGAGAGGGCAGCCCCAGCATTTT. It codes for CASSVSGTGRGQPQHF.

The chain uses TRBV19 and TRBJ1-5, with D uncertain. The CDR3 runs to 13 residues. Germline lookup yields CDR1 LNHDA and CDR2 SQIVND (reference sequence). Trimming removed 6 bases at V and 0 bases at J, with 6 bases between. The CDR3 bases are TGTGCCAGTAGGGGCGATAGCAATCAGCCCCAGCATTTT. Its protein is CASRGDSNQPQHF.

This clone appeared a single time. The chain has TRBV9 and TRBJ2-5; D is perhaps TRBD1 (5 bases). CDR1 is SGDLS, CDR2 YYNGEE, per germline. There are 15 residues in the CDR3. Trimming shortened V by 4 bases and J by 3 bases, and 16 bases separated the two germline ends. The CDR3 nucleotides are TGTGCCAGCAGCCACGGGCAGGGATGGGAAGAGACCCAGTACTTC. As protein: CASSHGQGWEETQYF.

Of note for this clone: The same CDR3 also results from other DNA sequences found in this sample. The chain couples TRBV4-2 to TRBJ1-1, with TRBD1 matching 8 bases. Trimming took 4 bases from V and 4 from J; bases not matched to a gene: 5. The CDR3 length is 14 residues. Germline values: CDR1 LGHNA, CDR2 YNFKEQ. CDR3: CASSPDRAGTEAFF. The CDR3 nucleotides are TGTGCCAGCAGCCCGGACAGGGCGGGCACTGAAGCTTTCTTT.

This rearrangement joins TRBV4-1 to TRBJ1-2, with D tentatively TRBD1 (5 bases). The germline gives CDR1 MGHRA, CDR2 YSYEKL. The CDR3 has 15 residues. The germline V and J ends were trimmed by 6 bases and 2 bases, with 16 bases remaining between them. CDR3 amino acids: CASRKFGTPNYGYTF. CDR3 in DNA: TGCGCCAGCAGGAAATTCGGGACCCCAAACTATGGCTACACCTTC.

This chain uses TRBV5-8 with TRBJ1-2; TRBD1 aligns across 7 bases. The CDR3 contains 12 residues. Trimming at V came to 6 bases and at J to 7 bases, leaving 6 bases not matched to a gene. Germline V gene sequence: CDR1 SGHTS, CDR2 YDEGEE. The CDR3 sequence is CASNLQGSGYTF. CDR3 DNA sequence: TGTGCCAGCAATCTACAGGGGTCTGGCTACACCTTC.

This chain uses TRBV20-1 with TRBJ1-1; no firm D call. Germline CDR1 and CDR2: DFQATT and SNEGSKA (reference sequence). The CDR3 spans 10 residues. Between the trimmed V and J ends, which lost 3 bases and 9 bases, there was a span of 8 bases. The CDR3 region has the DNA TGCAGTGCTAGCCTGGACCAAGCTTTCTTT. Its protein is CSASLDQAFF.

V gene TRBV5-4 combines with J gene TRBJ2-3, with TRBD2 identical over 8 bases. Germline-derived CDR1 and CDR2 are SGHNT and YYREEE (reference sequence). The length of the CDR3 is 14 residues. The J segment lost 6 bases and the V segment lost 4 bases, leaving 7 bases of the junction unmatched. CDR3 sequence: CASSRELAVDTQYF. The CDR3 DNA follows: TGTGCCAGCAGCCGTGAACTAGCGGTTGATACGCAGTATTTT. The variable domain in full, completed from reference TRBV5-4 and TRBJ2-3, reads ETGVTQSPTHLIKTRGQQVTLRCSSQSGHNTVSWYQQALGQGPQFIFQYYREEENGRGNFPPRFSGLQFPNYSSELNVNALELDDSALYLCASSRELAVDTQYFGPGTRLTVL.

The rearrangement uses TRBV19 and TRBJ2-3, with D possibly being TRBD1 (6 bases). The CDR3 sequence is 15 residues long. Trimming stripped 3 bases from V and 0 bases from J, with 10 bases between. Germline lookup yields CDR1 LNHDA and CDR2 SQIVND (reference sequence). The CDR3: CASSIGQTSTDTQYF. CDR3 in DNA: TGTGCCAGTAGTATTGGACAGACTAGCACAGATACGCAGTATTTT.

The chain has TRBV2 and TRBJ1-2; D unresolved. Per the germline V gene, CDR1 is SNHLY and CDR2 is FYNNEI. The CDR3 length is 13 residues. Trimming pared 4 bases from V and 2 bases from J, leaving 8 bases between. CDR3 sequence reads: CASSVSDNYGYTF. The DNA for the CDR3 is TGTGCCAGCAGTGTATCGGACAACTATGGCTACACCTTC.

The gene calls are TRBV15 and TRBJ2-5; tentative D call: TRBD2 (6 bases). The CDR3 is 15 amino acids. CDR1 and CDR2 from the germline V gene are LNHNV and YYDKDF (reference sequence). Trimming cost V 4 bases and J 5 bases, with 17 bases left between them. The CDR3: CATSTPGDFRETQYF. The CDR3 nucleotides read TGTGCCACCAGCACCCCCGGGGACTTTCGGGAGACCCAGTACTTC.

The genes are TRBV6-5 and TRBJ1-5, with D hard to call. Trimming took 0 bases from V and 5 from J, leaving 11 bases between them. Germline loops: CDR1 MNHEY, CDR2 SVGAGI. The CDR3 is 15 residues long. DNA for the CDR3: TGTGCCAGCAGTTACTCCCCCGCGCACGATCAGCCCCAGCATTTT. It specifies CASSYSPAHDQPQHF.

The chain recombines TRBV7-2 with TRBJ1-1; D is possibly TRBD1 (6 bases). The germline V and J ends were trimmed by 5 bases and 3 bases, with 10 bases remaining between them. CDR3 length: 13 residues. Germline V lookup: CDR1 SGHTA, CDR2 FQGNSA. CDR3 residues: CASSVSGDTEAFF. As DNA, the CDR3 is TGTGCCAGCAGCGTATCAGGGGACACTGAAGCTTTCTTT.

V usage is TRBV6-5 and J usage is TRBJ1-5; D is ambiguous. CDR1 MNHEY and CDR2 SVGAGI come from the germline V gene. The CDR3 extends over 13 amino acids. V lost 6 bases and J lost 0, with 6 bases in between. The CDR3 DNA reads TGTGCCAGCAGGATAAATAGCAATCAGCCCCAGCATTTT. It codes for CASRINSNQPQHF.

This rearrangement joins TRBV19 to TRBJ1-1, with D hard to call. This CDR3 is 14 amino acids long. Germline V gene data show CDR1 as LNHDA and CDR2 as SQIVND (reference sequence). Between the trimmed V and J ends, which lost 6 bases and 1 base, there was a span of 12 bases. CDR3 DNA sequence: TGTGCCAGTAGACCATTTGAGGGGAACACTGAAGCTTTCTTT. This codes for CASRPFEGNTEAFF.

This clone was seen only a few times. The chain employs TRBV18 and TRBJ1-2; tentative D call: TRBD1 (5 bases). In germline, CDR1 is KGHSH, CDR2 LQKENI. The CDR3 contains 16 residues. The V gene lost 2 bases and the J gene lost 0 bases, with 13 bases spanning the gap. The CDR3 sequence: CASSPMQGGANYGYTF. The CDR3 DNA follows: TGTGCCAGCTCACCAATGCAGGGAGGAGCTAACTATGGCTACACCTTC.

This clone turned up a few times. The chain's CDR3 is CASSITGNNSPLHF. The CDR3 DNA reads TGTGCCAGTAGTATAACAGGGAATAATTCACCCCTCCACTTT. The chain carries TRBV19 and TRBJ1-6, with D perhaps TRBD1 (6 bases). The CDR3 is made up of 14 amino acids. V was pared by 2 bases and J by 5 bases, with 7 bases between. Germline V lookup: CDR1 LNHDA, CDR2 SQIVND (reference sequence). The variable domain in full, with the rest retrieved from reference TRBV19 and TRBJ1-6, is DGGITQSPKYLFRKEGQNVTLSCEQNLNHDAMYWYRQDPGQGLRLIYYSQIVNDFQKGDIAEGYSVSREKKESFPLTVTSAQKNPTAFYLCASSITGNNSPLHFGNGTRLTVT.